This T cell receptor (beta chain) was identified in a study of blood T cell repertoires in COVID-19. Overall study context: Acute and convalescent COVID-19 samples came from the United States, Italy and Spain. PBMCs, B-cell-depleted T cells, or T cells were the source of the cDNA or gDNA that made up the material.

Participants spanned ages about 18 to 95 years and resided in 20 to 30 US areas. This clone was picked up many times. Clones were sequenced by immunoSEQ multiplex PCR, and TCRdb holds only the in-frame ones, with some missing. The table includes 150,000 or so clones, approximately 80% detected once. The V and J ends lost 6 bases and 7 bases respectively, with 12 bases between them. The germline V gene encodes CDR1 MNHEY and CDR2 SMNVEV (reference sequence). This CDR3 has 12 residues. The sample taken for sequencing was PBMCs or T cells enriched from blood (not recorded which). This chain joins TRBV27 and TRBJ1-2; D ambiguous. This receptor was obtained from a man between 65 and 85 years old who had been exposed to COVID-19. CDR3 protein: CASSPAGGGYTF. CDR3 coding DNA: TGTGCCAGCAGCCCCGCGGGAGGTGGCTACACCTTC.